These 10 T cell receptor beta chains came from one sample sequenced in a study of blood T cell repertoires in COVID-19. This table comes from immunoSEQ multiplex PCR, and its TCRdb copy is limited to in-frame clones, with some not included. This sample yields 270,000 or so clones, of which 75% to 90% are seen a single time; over 3.5% belongs to the top ten. The material sequenced was PBMCs or T cells enriched from blood (not recorded which). The source is a woman in her 30s with acute COVID-19.

The rearrangement joins TRBV5-6 to TRBJ1-1; no reliable D call. Germline CDR1 is SGHDT and CDR2 is YYEEEE. The length of the CDR3 is 13 residues. V lost 3 bases and J lost 1, with 7 bases in between. The CDR3: CASSWSSNTEAFF. CDR3 in DNA: TGTGCCAGCAGCTGGAGCTCGAACACTGAAGCTTTCTTT.

This clone appeared a single time. The J gene is TRBJ2-1, the V gene TRBV4-1, with 7 bases that match TRBD1. V trimming: 3 bases; J trimming: 6 bases; junction bases outside the gene matches: 5. Germline V gives CDR1 MGHRA, CDR2 YSYEKL. CDR3 size: 14 residues. The CDR3 bases are TGCGCCAGCAGCCAGTGGGACAGCTCCAATGAGCAGTTCTTC. It specifies CASSQWDSSNEQFF.

The chain links TRBV6-5 to TRBJ2-5; 7 bases align to TRBD1. Germline loops: CDR1 MNHEY, CDR2 SVGAGI. V trimming: 4 bases; J trimming: 3 bases; junction bases outside the gene matches: 8. This CDR3 region has 15 residues. CDR3 residues: CASSSSWTGEETQYF. CDR3 coding DNA: TGTGCCAGCAGTTCGTCCTGGACAGGAGAAGAGACCCAGTACTTC.

The chain has TRBV14 and TRBJ2-7; tentatively, D is TRBD1 (6 bases). Trimming took off 5 bases at V and 4 bases at J, with 15 bases between the two ends. Germline V gene lookup returns CDR1 SGHDN and CDR2 FVKESK. This CDR3 is 14 amino acids long. DNA for the CDR3: TGTGCCAGCAGCGAACAGGGTGTGGGATACGAGCAGTACTTC. Protein product: CASSEQGVGYEQYF.

This clone appeared a few times. The chain has TRBV14 and TRBJ1-3; no clear D. The CDR3 contains 19 residues. Germline lookup yields CDR1 SGHDN and CDR2 FVKESK. V was cut by 1 base and J by 4 bases, with 23 bases left in between. The CDR3 DNA reads TGTGCCAGCAGCCAAGCCAAGAGCACGGTCTCTTCTCGCGGAAACACCATATATTTT. Translation: CASSQAKSTVSSRGNTIYF.

The V and J genes are TRBV9 and TRBJ2-3; weak D call: TRBD2 (5 bases). CDR1 is SGDLS, CDR2 YYNGEE, per germline. The CDR3 spans 15 residues. V dropped 1 base and J dropped 6 bases, with 15 bases sitting between them. In nucleotides, the CDR3 is TGTGCCAGCAGCGTAATGACTTCAGGCGGGGATACGCAGTATTTT. Translation gives CASSVMTSGGDTQYF. Full variable domain (missing parts from reference TRBV9 and TRBJ2-3): DSGVTQTPKHLITATGQRVTLRCSPRSGDLSVYWYQQSLDQGLQFLIQYYNGEERAKGNILERFSAQQFPDLHSELNLSSLELGDSALYFCASSVMTSGGDTQYFGPGTRLTVL.

V gene TRBV4-3 combines with J gene TRBJ2-3; TRBD2 agrees at 12 bases. CDR3 length: 17 amino acids. The V segment lost 3 bases and the J segment 3 bases; nucleotides outside the gene matches: 7. CDR1 is LGHNA, CDR2 YSLEER, per germline. The CDR3 region is CASSQGGLAGFTDTQYF. As DNA, the CDR3 is TGCGCCAGCAGCCAGGGGGGACTAGCGGGCTTTACAGATACGCAGTATTTT.

This clone occurred once. V is TRBV28 and J is TRBJ2-7; D might be TRBD2 (6 bases). From germline, CDR1 is MDHEN and CDR2 SYDVKM. The CDR3 covers 13 residues. V lost 6 bases to trimming and J lost 3 bases, with 12 bases between them. In nucleotides, the CDR3 is TGTGCCAGCAGGATAGCGGAATACTACGAGCAGTACTTC. Protein: CASRIAEYYEQYF.

This clone came up once. This chain connects TRBV7-9 to TRBJ2-5, with D perhaps matching TRBD2 (6 bases). Trimming stripped 7 bases from V and 5 bases from J, with 17 bases between. The germline V gene encodes CDR1 SEHNR and CDR2 FQNEAQ (reference sequence). CDR3 length: 14 residues. CDR3 residues: CASIGGESLETQYF. CDR3 bases: TGTGCCAGCATCGGGGGAGAGTCCCTGGAGACCCAGTACTTC.

The DNA for the CDR3 is TGTGCCAGCAGCCAGTCCCACCCTGGGGAGCTGTTTTTT. Translating it yields CASSQSHPGELFF. The chain couples TRBV7-2 to TRBJ2-2; D is ambiguous. This CDR3 comprises 13 residues. Per the germline V gene, CDR1 is SGHTA and CDR2 is FQGNSA. The V end was cut by 5 bases, the J end by 8 bases, with 12 bases between.